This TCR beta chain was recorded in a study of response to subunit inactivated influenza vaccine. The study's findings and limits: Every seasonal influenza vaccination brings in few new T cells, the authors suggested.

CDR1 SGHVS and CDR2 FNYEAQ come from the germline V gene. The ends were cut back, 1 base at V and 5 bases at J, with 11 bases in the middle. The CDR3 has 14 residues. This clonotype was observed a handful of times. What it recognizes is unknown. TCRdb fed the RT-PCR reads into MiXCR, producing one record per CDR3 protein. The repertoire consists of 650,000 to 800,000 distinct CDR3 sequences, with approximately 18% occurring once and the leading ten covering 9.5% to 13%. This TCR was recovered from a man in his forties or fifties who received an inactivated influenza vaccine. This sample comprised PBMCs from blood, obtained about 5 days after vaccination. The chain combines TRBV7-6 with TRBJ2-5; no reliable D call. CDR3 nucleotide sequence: TGTGCCAGCAGCTTAGAGTCGGCAGGCGAGACCCAGTACTTC. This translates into CASSLESAGETQYF. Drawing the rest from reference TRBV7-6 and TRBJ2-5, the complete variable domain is GAGVSQSPRYKVTKRGQDVALRCDPISGHVSLYWYRQALGQGPEFLTYFNYEAQQDKSGLPNDRFSAERPEGSISTLTIQRTEQRDSAMYRCASSLESAGETQYFGPGTRLLVL.